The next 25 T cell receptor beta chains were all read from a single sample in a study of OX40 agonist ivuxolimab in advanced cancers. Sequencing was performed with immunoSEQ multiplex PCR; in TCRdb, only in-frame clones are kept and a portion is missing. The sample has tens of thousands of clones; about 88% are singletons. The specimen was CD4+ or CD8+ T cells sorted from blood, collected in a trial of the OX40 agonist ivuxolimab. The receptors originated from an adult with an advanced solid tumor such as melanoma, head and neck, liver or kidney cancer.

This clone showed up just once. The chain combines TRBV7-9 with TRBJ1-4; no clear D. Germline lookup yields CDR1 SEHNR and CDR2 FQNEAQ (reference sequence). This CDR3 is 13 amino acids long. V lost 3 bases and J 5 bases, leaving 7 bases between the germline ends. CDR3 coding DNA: TGTGCCAGCAGCTTGGACGGAAATGAAAAACTGTTTTTT. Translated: CASSLDGNEKLFF.

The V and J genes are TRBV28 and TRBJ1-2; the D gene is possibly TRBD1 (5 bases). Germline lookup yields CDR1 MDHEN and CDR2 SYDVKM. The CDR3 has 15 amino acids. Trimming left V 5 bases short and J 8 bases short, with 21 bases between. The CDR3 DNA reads TGTGCCAGCAGTCAACTCGGCCAGGGCGGTGGGGGCTACACCTTC. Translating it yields CASSQLGQGGGGYTF.

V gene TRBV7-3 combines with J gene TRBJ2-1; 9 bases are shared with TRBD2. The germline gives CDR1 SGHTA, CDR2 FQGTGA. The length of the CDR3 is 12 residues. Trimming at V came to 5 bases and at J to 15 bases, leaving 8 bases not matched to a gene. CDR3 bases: TGTGCCAGCAGCCCGCCGGGACTAGCACCGTTCTTC. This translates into CASSPPGLAPFF.

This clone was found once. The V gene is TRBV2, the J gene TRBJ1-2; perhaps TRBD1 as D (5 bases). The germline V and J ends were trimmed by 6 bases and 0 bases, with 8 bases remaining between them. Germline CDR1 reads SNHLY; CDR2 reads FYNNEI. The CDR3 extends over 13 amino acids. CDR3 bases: TGTGCCAGCAGCGGGGACTCTAACTATGGCTACACCTTC. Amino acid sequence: CASSGDSNYGYTF. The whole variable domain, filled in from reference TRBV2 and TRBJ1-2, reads EPEVTQTPSHQVTQMGQEVILRCVPISNHLYFYWYRQILGQKVEFLVSFYNNEISEKSEIFDDQFSVERPDGSNFTLKIRSTKLEDSAMYFCASSGDSNYGYTFGSGTRLTVV.

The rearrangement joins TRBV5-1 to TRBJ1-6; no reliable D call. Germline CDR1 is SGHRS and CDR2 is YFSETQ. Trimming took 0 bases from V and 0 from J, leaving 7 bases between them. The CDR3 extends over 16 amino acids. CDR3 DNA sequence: TGCGCCAGCAGCTTGGGGATGAGCTCCTATAATTCACCCCTCCACTTT. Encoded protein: CASSLGMSSYNSPLHF.

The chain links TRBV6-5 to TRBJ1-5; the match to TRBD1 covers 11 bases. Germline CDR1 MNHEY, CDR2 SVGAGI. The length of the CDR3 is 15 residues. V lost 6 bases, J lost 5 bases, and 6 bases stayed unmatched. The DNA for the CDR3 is TGTGCCAGCAGACCTGGACAGGGGGCGGATCAGCCCCAGCATTTT. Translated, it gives CASRPGQGADQPQHF.

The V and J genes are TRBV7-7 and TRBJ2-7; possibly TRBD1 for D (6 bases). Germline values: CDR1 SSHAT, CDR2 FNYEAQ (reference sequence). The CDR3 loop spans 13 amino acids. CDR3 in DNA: TGTGCTAGCGCCACAGGGTTGGGTCGAGAGCAGTACTTC. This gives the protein CASATGLGREQYF.

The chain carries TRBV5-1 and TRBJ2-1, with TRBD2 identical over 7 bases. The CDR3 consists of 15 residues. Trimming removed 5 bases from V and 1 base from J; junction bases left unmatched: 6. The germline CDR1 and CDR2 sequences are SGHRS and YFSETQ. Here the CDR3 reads CASSPAGESYNEQFF. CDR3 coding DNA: TGCGCCAGCAGTCCGGCGGGGGAATCCTACAATGAGCAGTTCTTC.

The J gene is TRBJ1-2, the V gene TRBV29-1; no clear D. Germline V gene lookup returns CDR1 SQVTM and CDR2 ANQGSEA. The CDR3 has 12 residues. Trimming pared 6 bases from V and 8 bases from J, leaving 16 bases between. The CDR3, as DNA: TGCAGCGTGCGGCAGGCCGGTTGGGGCTACACCTTC. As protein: CSVRQAGWGYTF. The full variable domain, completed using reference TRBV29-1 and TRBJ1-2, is SAVISQKPSRDICQRGTSLTIQCQVDSQVTMMFWYRQQPGQSLTLIATANQGSEATYESGFVIDKFPISRPNLTFSTLTVSNMSPEDSSIYLCSVRQAGWGYTFGSGTRLTVV.

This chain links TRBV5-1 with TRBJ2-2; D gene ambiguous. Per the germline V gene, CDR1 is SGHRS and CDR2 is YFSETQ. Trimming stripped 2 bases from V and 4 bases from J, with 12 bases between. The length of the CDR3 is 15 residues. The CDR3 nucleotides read TGCGCCAGCAGCTTAAGAGTCGAAACCACCGGGGAGCTGTTTTTT. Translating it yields CASSLRVETTGELFF.

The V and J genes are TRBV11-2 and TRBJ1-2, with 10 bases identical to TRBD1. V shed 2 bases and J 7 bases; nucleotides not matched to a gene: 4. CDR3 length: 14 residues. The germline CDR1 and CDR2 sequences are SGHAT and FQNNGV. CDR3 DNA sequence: TGTGCCAGCAGCTTATCCGGGGACAGGGGTGGCTACACCTTC. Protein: CASSLSGDRGGYTF.

CDR3 in amino acids: CASSPPLDNYGYTF. CDR3 bases: TGCGCCAGCAGCCCCCCCTTGGATAACTATGGCTACACCTTC. V and J are TRBV5-1 and TRBJ1-2, with no clear D. The CDR3 has 14 residues. Trimming cost V 4 bases and J 1 base, with 11 bases left between them. Germline V gene data show CDR1 as SGHRS and CDR2 as YFSETQ. The whole variable domain, filled in from reference TRBV5-1 and TRBJ1-2, reads KAGVTQTPRYLIKTRGQQVTLSCSPISGHRSVSWYQQTPGQGLQFLFEYFSETQRNKGNFPGRFSGRQFSNSRSEMNVSTLELGDSALYLCASSPPLDNYGYTFGSGTRLTVV.

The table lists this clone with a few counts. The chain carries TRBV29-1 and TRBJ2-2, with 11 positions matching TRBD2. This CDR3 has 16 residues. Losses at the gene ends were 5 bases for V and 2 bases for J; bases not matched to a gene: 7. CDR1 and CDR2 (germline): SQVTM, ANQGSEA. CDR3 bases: TGCAGCGTTTCAGGGACTAGCGGATTTAACACCGGGGAGCTGTTTTTT. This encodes CSVSGTSGFNTGELFF.

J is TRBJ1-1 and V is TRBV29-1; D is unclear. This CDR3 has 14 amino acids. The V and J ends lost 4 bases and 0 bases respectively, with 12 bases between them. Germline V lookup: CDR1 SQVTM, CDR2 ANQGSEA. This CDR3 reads CSVVRENLNTEAFF. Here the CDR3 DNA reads TGCAGCGTTGTACGGGAGAATTTGAACACTGAAGCTTTCTTT.

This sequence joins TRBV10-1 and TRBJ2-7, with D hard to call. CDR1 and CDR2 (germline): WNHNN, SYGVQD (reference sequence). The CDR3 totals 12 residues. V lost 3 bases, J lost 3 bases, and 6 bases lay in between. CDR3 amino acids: CASSDQYYEQYF. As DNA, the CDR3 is TGCGCCAGCAGTGACCAGTACTACGAGCAGTACTTC.

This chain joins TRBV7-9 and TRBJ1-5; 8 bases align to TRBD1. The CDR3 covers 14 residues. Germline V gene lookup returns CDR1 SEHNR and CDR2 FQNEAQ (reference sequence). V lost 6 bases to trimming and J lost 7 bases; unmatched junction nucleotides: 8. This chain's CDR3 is CASRGQGEGQPQHF. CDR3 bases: TGTGCCAGCAGAGGACAGGGAGAGGGCCAGCCCCAGCATTTT.

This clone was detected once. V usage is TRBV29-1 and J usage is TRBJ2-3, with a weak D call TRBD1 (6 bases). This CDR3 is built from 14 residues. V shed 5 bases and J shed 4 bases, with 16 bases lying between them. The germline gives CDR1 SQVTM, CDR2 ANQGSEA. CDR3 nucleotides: TGCAGCGTTATCGGCAGGGGTTTTTCAGATACGCAGTATTTT. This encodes CSVIGRGFSDTQYF.

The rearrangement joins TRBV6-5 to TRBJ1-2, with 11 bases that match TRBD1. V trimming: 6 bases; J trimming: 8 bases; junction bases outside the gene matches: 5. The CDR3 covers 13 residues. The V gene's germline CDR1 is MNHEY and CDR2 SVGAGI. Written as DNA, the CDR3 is TGTGCCAGCAGGGGGACAGGGGGACGGGGCTACACCTTC. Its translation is CASRGTGGRGYTF.

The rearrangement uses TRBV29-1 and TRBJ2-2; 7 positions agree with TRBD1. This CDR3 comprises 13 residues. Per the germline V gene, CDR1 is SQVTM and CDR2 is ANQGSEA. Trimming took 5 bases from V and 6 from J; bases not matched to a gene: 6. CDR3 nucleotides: TGCAGCGTTCAACAGGGGTACGCCGGGGAGCTGTTTTTT. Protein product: CSVQQGYAGELFF.

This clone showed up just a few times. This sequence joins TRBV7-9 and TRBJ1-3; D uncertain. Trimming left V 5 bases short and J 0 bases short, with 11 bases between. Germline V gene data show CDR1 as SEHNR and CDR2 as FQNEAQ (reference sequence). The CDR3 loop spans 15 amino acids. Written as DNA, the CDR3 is TGTGCCAGCAGCGCGACTGGGAGCTCTGGAAACACCATATATTTT. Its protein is CASSATGSSGNTIYF.

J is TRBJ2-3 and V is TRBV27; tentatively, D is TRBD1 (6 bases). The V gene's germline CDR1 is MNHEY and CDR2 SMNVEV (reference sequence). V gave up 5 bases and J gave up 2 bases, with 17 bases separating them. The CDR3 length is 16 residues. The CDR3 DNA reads TGTGCCAGCAGTACCAACAGGGAGTGGAACACAGATACGCAGTATTTT. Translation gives CASSTNREWNTDTQYF.

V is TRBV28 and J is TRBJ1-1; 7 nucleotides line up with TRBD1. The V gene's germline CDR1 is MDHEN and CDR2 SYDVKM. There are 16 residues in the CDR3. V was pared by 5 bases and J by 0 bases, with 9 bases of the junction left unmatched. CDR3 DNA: TGTGCCAGCAGTCCAAGGGGGCGCCCTTTGAACACTGAAGCTTTCTTT. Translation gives CASSPRGRPLNTEAFF.

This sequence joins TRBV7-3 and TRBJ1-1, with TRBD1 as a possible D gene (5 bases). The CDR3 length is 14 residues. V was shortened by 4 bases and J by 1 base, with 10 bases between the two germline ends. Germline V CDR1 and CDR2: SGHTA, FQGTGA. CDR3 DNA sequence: TGTGCCAGCAGCTCCGGGGGGTCGAACACTGAAGCTTTCTTT. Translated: CASSSGGSNTEAFF.

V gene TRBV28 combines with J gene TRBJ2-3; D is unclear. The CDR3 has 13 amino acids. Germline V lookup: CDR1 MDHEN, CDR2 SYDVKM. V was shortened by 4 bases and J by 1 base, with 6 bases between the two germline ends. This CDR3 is CASSSGGTDTQYF. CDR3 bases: TGTGCCAGCAGTTCTGGCGGCACAGATACGCAGTATTTT.

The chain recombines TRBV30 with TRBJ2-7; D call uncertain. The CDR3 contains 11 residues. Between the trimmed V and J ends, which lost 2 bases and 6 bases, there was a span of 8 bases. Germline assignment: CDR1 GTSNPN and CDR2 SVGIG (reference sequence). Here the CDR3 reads CAWSRSSEQYF. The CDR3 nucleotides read TGTGCCTGGAGTAGGTCTTCCGAGCAGTACTTC.